The 16 T cell receptor beta chains below come from one sample, sequenced in a study of blood T cell repertoires in COVID-19 (TCRdb year 2020). To prepare the library, the immunoSEQ multiplex PCR assay was applied. Drawn from immuneACCESS, this table holds only the in-frame rearrangements with V and J called that TCRdb kept. Clones are partly lost; checked studies trace under half to an unresolved V gene and leave the rest unexplained. Within this sample are about 52,000 clones, with 91% of them counted one time only. In total, the top ten clones hold roughly 6% of the sample. Sequenced material: peripheral blood. These receptors all stem from a man aged 50-59 years with active COVID-19.

The V call is TRBV30, the J call TRBJ2-7; TRBD1 matches 8 bases. V lost 5 bases and J lost 4; bases outside the gene matches: 1. Germline CDR1 is GTSNPN and CDR2 is SVGIG (reference sequence). The CDR3 covers 11 residues. As DNA, the CDR3 is TGTGCCTGGGGGACAGGATACGAGCAGTACTTC. This encodes CAWGTGYEQYF.

The chain uses TRBV7-9 and TRBJ1-3; perhaps TRBD1 as D (6 bases). Between the trimmed V and J ends, which lost 1 base and 0 bases, there was a span of 7 bases. The CDR3 has 15 amino acids. The V gene's germline CDR1 is SEHNR and CDR2 FQNEAQ (reference sequence). For the CDR3, the DNA is TGTGCCAGCAGCTTAGGGACAGTCTCTGGAAACACCATATATTTT. Amino acid sequence: CASSLGTVSGNTIYF.

The chain carries TRBV5-4 and TRBJ2-7, with TRBD2 identical over 10 bases. Germline CDR1 and CDR2: SGHNT and YYREEE (reference sequence). The ends lost 3 bases at V and 2 bases at J; junction bases unmatched: 5. This CDR3 comprises 15 residues. The CDR3 loop is CASSSSSGGPYEQYF. Written as DNA, the CDR3 is TGTGCCAGCAGCTCATCTAGCGGGGGCCCCTACGAGCAGTACTTC.

The chain combines TRBV2 with TRBJ2-3; 7 bases match TRBD2. V lost 2 bases, J lost 5 bases, and 13 bases stayed unmatched. The CDR3 loop spans 17 amino acids. Germline V gives CDR1 SNHLY, CDR2 FYNNEI. CDR3 loop: CASSETRTSLLRDTQYF. The CDR3 DNA is TGTGCCAGCAGTGAAACGAGGACTAGTCTCCTTAGAGATACGCAGTATTTT.

This chain uses TRBV5-4 with TRBJ2-5; D perhaps matches TRBD2 (5 bases). The CDR3 loop spans 15 amino acids. The V end was cut by 3 bases, the J end by 0 bases, with 12 bases between. Looked up from germline, CDR1 is SGHNT and CDR2 is YYREEE (reference sequence). The CDR3 nucleotides read TGTGCCAGCAGCTCACGGACGGGAAACCAAGAGACCCAGTACTTC. It encodes CASSSRTGNQETQYF.

This clone was recorded only once. This chain connects TRBV5-1 to TRBJ2-1; 12 positions match TRBD2. Trimming removed 9 bases from V and 0 bases from J; junction bases left unmatched: 13. Germline V gives CDR1 SGHRS, CDR2 YFSETQ. The CDR3 runs 18 residues. The CDR3 sequence is CATTPGTSGPSSYNEQFF. The CDR3 DNA is TGCGCCACCACTCCAGGGACTAGCGGGCCGAGCTCCTACAATGAGCAGTTCTTC.

V and J are TRBV20-1 and TRBJ2-1, with 9 bases fitting TRBD1. CDR3 length equals 11 residues. Germline V gives CDR1 DFQATT, CDR2 SNEGSKA (reference sequence). The CDR3: CGGQGHNEQFF. CDR3 bases: TGCGGTGGACAGGGGCACAATGAGCAGTTCTTC.

The chain has TRBV20-1 and TRBJ2-5, with 10 bases matching TRBD2. CDR1 is DFQATT and CDR2 is SNEGSKA in the germline V gene (reference sequence). This CDR3 has 13 residues. Trimming at V came to 3 bases and at J to 5 bases, leaving 3 bases not matched to a gene. The CDR3 bases are TGCAGTGCTAGTGGGACTAGCGAGGAGACCCAGTACTTC. This gives the protein CSASGTSEETQYF.

A note on this clone: This specimen includes other DNA sequences encoding the same CDR3. This sequence joins TRBV3-1 (or the pseudogene TRBV3-2) and TRBJ1-5, with D possibly being TRBD1 (6 bases). The CDR3 sequence is 14 residues long. The V gene lost 3 bases and the J gene lost 1 base, with 7 bases spanning the gap. The germline gives CDR1 LGHDT, CDR2 YNNKEL (reference sequence). The CDR3 nucleotides read TGTGCCAGCAGCCAGAGGGGGAGCAATCAGCCCCAGCATTTT. It translates to CASSQRGSNQPQHF.

The chain is built from TRBV10-3 and TRBJ2-7; D gene ambiguous. Germline CDR1 ENHRY, CDR2 SYGVKD. The CDR3 is made up of 12 amino acids. The V end lost 0 bases, the J end lost 6 bases, and 6 bases lay between the germline ends. The CDR3 DNA is TGTGCCATCAGTGAGTCGTTCTCCGAGCAGTACTTC. Translating it yields CAISESFSEQYF.

The CDR3 loop is CASSPKGAGFGEQFF. Here the CDR3 DNA reads TGTGCCAGCAGCCCTAAAGGGGCAGGGTTCGGGGAGCAGTTCTTC. The J gene is TRBJ2-1, the V gene TRBV3-1 (or the pseudogene TRBV3-2), with D perhaps matching TRBD1 (5 bases). Germline V gives CDR1 LGHDT, CDR2 YNNKEL (reference sequence). Trimming cost V 4 bases and J 10 bases, with 20 bases left between them. The CDR3 length is 15 residues.

This chain uses TRBV15 with TRBJ2-1, with a tentative D call TRBD2 (7 bases). Germline V CDR1 and CDR2: LNHNV, YYDKDF (reference sequence). V dropped 3 bases and J dropped 5 bases, with 14 bases sitting between them. The CDR3 extends over 15 amino acids. The CDR3 DNA reads TGTGCCACCAGCAGTACGGGGGGCCTCGACAATGAGCAGTTCTTC. Encoded protein: CATSSTGGLDNEQFF.

The chain joins TRBV19 to TRBJ2-1, with TRBD1 as a possible D gene (5 bases). Per germline, CDR1 LNHDA and CDR2 SQIVND (reference sequence). Trimming cost V 7 bases and J 7 bases, with 17 bases left between them. The CDR3 extends over 14 amino acids. The CDR3 bases are TGTGCCAGTAATCCAGGGTTGGTTTGGAATGAGCAGTTCTTC. This translates into CASNPGLVWNEQFF.

V and J are TRBV9 and TRBJ1-2, with D perhaps matching TRBD1 (5 bases). This CDR3 comprises 13 residues. The germline V gene encodes CDR1 SGDLS and CDR2 YYNGEE. V was clipped by 4 bases and J by 7 bases, with 14 bases between them. CDR3 bases: TGTGCCAGCAGCCCGGGGGACGTCTCTGGCTACACCTTC. As protein: CASSPGDVSGYTF. Looking up the rest from reference TRBV9 and TRBJ1-2 gives the full variable domain: DSGVTQTPKHLITATGQRVTLRCSPRSGDLSVYWYQQSLDQGLQFLIQYYNGEERAKGNILERFSAQQFPDLHSELNLSSLELGDSALYFCASSPGDVSGYTFGSGTRLTVV.

This chain's CDR3 is CASSGGEQFF. In DNA form, the CDR3 reads TGTGCCAGCAGCGGTGGTGAGCAGTTCTTC. This chain connects TRBV12-3 or TRBV12-4 to TRBJ2-1; D is ambiguous. The CDR3 spans 10 residues. The germline V and J ends were trimmed by 6 bases and 9 bases, with 6 bases remaining between them.

V usage is TRBV3-1 (or the pseudogene TRBV3-2) and J usage is TRBJ2-1; 9 positions agree with TRBD2. Germline lookup yields CDR1 LGHDT and CDR2 YNNKEL (reference sequence). The CDR3 has 15 residues. The J segment lost 7 bases and the V segment lost 4 bases, leaving 8 bases of the junction unmatched. CDR3 region: CASSLAGVTRNEQFF. DNA of the CDR3: TGTGCCAGCAGCCTAGCGGGAGTGACGCGGAATGAGCAGTTCTTC.